The entry below gives a single T cell receptor (beta chain) sequence along with its context. What it recognizes is unknown. This sample stems from a study of beta chain features in type 1 diabetes. Germline V CDR1 and CDR2: SGHRS, YFSETQ. The CDR3 consists of 13 residues. Trimming cost V 0 bases and J 6 bases, with 6 bases left between them. Expressed TCRB transcripts got sequenced, as all isolated RNA was reverse transcribed. Measured with immunoSEQ multiplex PCR; TCRdb has only the in-frame clones, and not every one. The data show about 470,000 clones, roughly 30% seen once. Findings of the study overall: For patients, the naive, central memory and Treg TCRB repertoires appeared more alike than for healthy donors.

The chain links TRBV5-1 to TRBJ2-2, with D hard to call. This clonotype was sampled from a man aged 18 to 35 in good health. Input material: naive CD4+ T cells from blood. The CDR3 nucleotides are TGCGCCAGCAGCTTGGTTGGGTCCGGGGAGCTGTTTTTT. This encodes CASSLVGSGELFF. The entire variable domain, with the rest obtained from reference TRBV5-1 and TRBJ2-2, is as follows: KAGVTQTPRYLIKTRGQQVTLSCSPISGHRSVSWYQQTPGQGLQFLFEYFSETQRNKGNFPGRFSGRQFSNSRSEMNVSTLELGDSALYLCASSLVGSGELFFGEGSRLTVL.